The 17 T cell receptor beta chains below come from one sample, sequenced in a study of shared clonotypes between healthy human individuals. Data came from immunoSEQ multiplex PCR; TCRdb stores just in-frame clones and leaves some out. The sample holds approximately 1,000,000 clones, around three quarters seen once. Sequences were obtained from memory CD4+ T cells from PBMCs. Specified subset: CD45RA-negative fraction. These receptors all come from a man between 18 and 35 years old in good health. Some clones in this sample may be carry-over from other donors' samples.

The gene calls are TRBV6-1 and TRBJ2-4; a weak D match, TRBD1 (5 bases). With 5 bases removed from V and 6 bases from J, the gap between germline ends came to 11 bases. CDR1 and CDR2 (germline): MNHNS, SASEGT. The CDR3 sequence is 13 residues long. In DNA form, the CDR3 reads TGTGCCAGCAGTCCATATCAGGGAAACATTCAGTACTTC. It codes for CASSPYQGNIQYF.

The chain carries TRBV5-1 and TRBJ1-2, with D possibly TRBD1 on 6 matching bases. With 1 base removed from V and 13 bases from J, the gap between germline ends came to 17 bases. The CDR3 has 13 amino acids. Germline CDR1 is SGHRS and CDR2 is YFSETQ. CDR3 sequence: CASSLTVPQGCTF. CDR3 sequence (DNA): TGCGCCAGCAGCTTGACGGTCCCGCAGGGGTGCACCTTC.

As DNA, the CDR3 is TGCAGCGCCGTTCGGACCTCAGGGGCTGAAGCTTTCTTT. This sequence encodes CSAVRTSGAEAFF. This rearrangement joins TRBV29-1 to TRBJ1-1, with D possibly TRBD1 on 6 matching bases. The germline V and J ends were trimmed by 7 bases and 6 bases, with 18 bases remaining between them. Germline V gene data show CDR1 as SQVTM and CDR2 as ANQGSEA. The CDR3 totals 13 residues.

The rearrangement joins TRBV11-2 to TRBJ1-1, with D possibly matching TRBD1 (5 bases). Looked up from germline, CDR1 is SGHAT and CDR2 is FQNNGV. V was shortened by 7 bases and J by 1 base, with 19 bases between the two germline ends. CDR3 size: 16 residues. The CDR3 DNA reads TGTGCCAGCACCACCGTGGGGAGGGGATGGAACACTGAAGCTTTCTTT. Translation: CASTTVGRGWNTEAFF.

In this sample, this clone turned up a few times. The rearrangement joins TRBV2 to TRBJ1-5; D is perhaps TRBD1 (6 bases). Looked up from germline, CDR1 is SNHLY and CDR2 is FYNNEI. V lost 4 bases, J lost 2 bases, and 9 bases lay in between. The CDR3 has 14 residues. CDR3 DNA: TGTGCCAGCAGTGGACAGGTCCGCAATCAGCCCCAGCATTTT. Translation: CASSGQVRNQPQHF.

The chain recombines TRBV7-8 with TRBJ1-1; TRBD1 matches at 7 bases. This CDR3 region has 13 residues. Losses at the gene ends were 5 bases for V and 3 bases for J; bases not matched to a gene: 3. Germline V lookup: CDR1 SGHVS, CDR2 FQNEAQ. This CDR3 is CASSQGGHTEAFF. CDR3 bases: TGTGCCAGCAGCCAAGGGGGCCACACTGAAGCTTTCTTT.

In its sample, this clone was seen a few times. This chain joins TRBV6-1 and TRBJ1-1, with 8 bases lining up with TRBD1. V trimming: 7 bases; J trimming: 2 bases; junction bases outside the gene matches: 6. The germline CDR1 and CDR2 sequences are MNHNS and SASEGT. The CDR3 has 14 amino acids. The CDR3 region is CASTVGQVNTEAFF. As DNA, the CDR3 is TGTGCCAGCACTGTGGGACAGGTTAACACTGAAGCTTTCTTT.

This clone has only one observation. The chain carries TRBV18 and TRBJ2-1, with 11 bases fitting TRBD2. Trimming at V came to 2 bases and at J to 9 bases, leaving 6 bases not matched to a gene. CDR1 is KGHSH, CDR2 LQKENI, per germline. This CDR3 has 15 residues. CDR3 amino acids: CASSPMVAGGSEQFF. The DNA of the CDR3 is TGTGCCAGCTCACCAATGGTAGCGGGGGGGAGTGAGCAGTTCTTC.

The J gene is TRBJ2-5, the V gene TRBV28; weak D call: TRBD2 (6 bases). V lost 6 bases, J lost 0 bases, and 14 bases lay in between. This CDR3 comprises 15 residues. Looked up from germline, CDR1 is MDHEN and CDR2 is SYDVKM. The CDR3 region has the DNA TGTGCCAGCAGCGCTGGGCGGGACGACCAAGAGACCCAGTACTTC. Protein: CASSAGRDDQETQYF. Looking up the rest from reference TRBV28 and TRBJ2-5 gives the full variable domain: DVKVTQSSRYLVKRTGEKVFLECVQDMDHENMFWYRQDPGLGLRLIYFSYDVKMKEKGDIPEGYSVSREKKERFSLILESASTNQTSMYLCASSAGRDDQETQYFGPGTRLLVL.

There are many counts of this clone. This sequence joins TRBV28 and TRBJ1-5; D possibly corresponds to TRBD1 (5 bases). V lost 5 bases to trimming and J lost 1 base, with 15 bases between them. The length of the CDR3 is 16 residues. Germline V lookup: CDR1 MDHEN, CDR2 SYDVKM. The CDR3 bases are TGTGCCAGCAGTCCAGGAGGTAGGGACAGCAATCAGCCCCAGCATTTT. Its protein is CASSPGGRDSNQPQHF.

The chain has TRBV5-1 and TRBJ1-1; D is perhaps TRBD1 (5 bases). CDR1 is SGHRS, CDR2 YFSETQ, per germline. The CDR3 consists of 14 residues. The V end lost 7 bases, the J end lost 3 bases, and 16 bases lay between the germline ends. DNA of the CDR3: TGCGCCAGCCGCCCAATGACAGCGGACACTGAAGCTTTCTTT. It encodes CASRPMTADTEAFF.

In DNA form, the CDR3 reads TGTGCCAGCAGTACTCCATACAGGGGCATAGGGGAAAAACTGTTTTTT. Translated, it gives CASSTPYRGIGEKLFF. The J gene is TRBJ1-4, the V gene TRBV28, with TRBD1 identical over 7 bases. V gave up 5 bases and J gave up 8 bases; unmatched junction bases: 14. Germline CDR1 MDHEN, CDR2 SYDVKM. The CDR3 spans 16 residues.

V gene TRBV28 combines with J gene TRBJ2-7; 9 positions agree with TRBD2. V shed 6 bases and J 6 bases; nucleotides not matched to a gene: 9. The CDR3 is 14 amino acids. From germline, CDR1 is MDHEN and CDR2 SYDVKM. CDR3 amino acids: CASSQMVAGAEQYF. The CDR3 coding sequence is TGTGCCAGCAGCCAAATGGTAGCGGGAGCCGAGCAGTACTTC. The whole variable domain, remainder taken from reference TRBV28 and TRBJ2-7, is DVKVTQSSRYLVKRTGEKVFLECVQDMDHENMFWYRQDPGLGLRLIYFSYDVKMKEKGDIPEGYSVSREKKERFSLILESASTNQTSMYLCASSQMVAGAEQYFGPGTRLTVT.

The rearrangement joins TRBV7-9 to TRBJ1-4; possible D gene TRBD1, 5 bases. CDR1 is SEHNR and CDR2 is FQNEAQ in the germline V gene (reference sequence). The germline V and J ends were trimmed by 1 base and 8 bases, with 8 bases remaining between them. The CDR3 has 13 residues. Here the CDR3 DNA reads TGTGCCAGCAGCTTAGACCAGGGCGAAAAACTGTTTTTT. As protein: CASSLDQGEKLFF.

The chain combines TRBV7-2 with TRBJ2-1; D ambiguous. This CDR3 contains 15 residues. The germline gives CDR1 SGHTA, CDR2 FQGNSA. V was clipped by 2 bases and J by 0 bases, with 8 bases between them. CDR3 nucleotide sequence: TGTGCCAGCAGCTTATCCTCGAGCTCCTACAATGAGCAGTTCTTC. Amino acid sequence: CASSLSSSSYNEQFF.

V and J are TRBV2 and TRBJ2-7, with 7 positions matching TRBD2. CDR3 length: 14 residues. The germline gives CDR1 SNHLY, CDR2 FYNNEI. The V and J ends lost 3 bases and 2 bases, in that order; junction bases with no gene match: 4. CDR3 protein: CASSDPGGTYEQYF. CDR3 nucleotide sequence: TGTGCCAGCAGTGACCCCGGGGGGACCTACGAGCAGTACTTC. The variable domain in full, completed from reference TRBV2 and TRBJ2-7, reads EPEVTQTPSHQVTQMGQEVILRCVPISNHLYFYWYRQILGQKVEFLVSFYNNEISEKSEIFDDQFSVERPDGSNFTLKIRSTKLEDSAMYFCASSDPGGTYEQYFGPGTRLTVT.

The chain uses TRBV7-2 and TRBJ2-3; no firm D call. Trimming removed 1 base from V and 0 bases from J, with 8 bases in between. Germline V lookup: CDR1 SGHTA, CDR2 FQGNSA. This CDR3 is 15 amino acids long. CDR3 nucleotides: TGTGCCAGCAGCTTAGTCGACTGGAGCACAGATACGCAGTATTTT. It translates to CASSLVDWSTDTQYF.